The 8 T cell receptor beta chains reported below all come from one sample, sequenced in a study of PD-1 blockade in classical Hodgkin lymphoma. Stated time point: cycle 4 day 1 (C4D1), after around six weeks of nivolumab. All patients relapsed after autologous stem cell transplantation, and brentuximab vedotin exposure varied. Profiled with immunoSEQ multiplex PCR; TCRdb holds only in-frame clones, not every one. The sample has under 40,000 clones; 70% to 85% are singletons. The specimen comprised peripheral blood mononuclear cells (PBMCs), sampled before the fourth cycle of nivolumab. The receptors shown here come from a human donor with classical Hodgkin lymphoma.

This clone has more than one count but fewer than ten. This chain joins TRBV29-1 and TRBJ1-5; perhaps TRBD1 as D (5 bases). The CDR3 consists of 13 residues. Germline lookup yields CDR1 SQVTM and CDR2 ANQGSEA. V lost 4 bases and J 0 bases, leaving 7 bases between the germline ends. The CDR3 DNA is TGCAGCGTTGGGGGGAATAGCAATCAGCCCCAGCATTTT. Amino acid sequence: CSVGGNSNQPQHF.

The chain has TRBV6-5 and TRBJ1-3; TRBD1 matches 7 bases. This CDR3 spans 14 amino acids. V was pared by 5 bases and J by 4 bases, with 5 bases of the junction left unmatched. From germline, CDR1 is MNHEY and CDR2 SVGAGI. The CDR3 loop is CASSAYRGGNTIYF. The CDR3 DNA reads as TGTGCCAGCAGTGCCTACAGGGGAGGAAACACCATATATTTT.

The chain recombines TRBV19 with TRBJ2-3, with D possibly being TRBD1 or TRBD2 (5 bases each). From germline, CDR1 is LNHDA and CDR2 SQIVND (reference sequence). With 8 bases removed from V and 0 bases from J, the gap between germline ends came to 12 bases. The CDR3 has 14 amino acids. This CDR3 is CASSWGSSTDTQYF. CDR3 DNA: TGTGCCAGTTCTTGGGGGTCTAGCACAGATACGCAGTATTTT.

V usage is TRBV5-4 and J usage is TRBJ2-1; the match to TRBD1 covers 8 bases. The CDR3 runs to 14 residues. After removal of 5 bases from V and 6 bases from J, the junction contained 7 bases not matched to a gene. Germline assignment: CDR1 SGHNT and CDR2 YYREEE (reference sequence). CDR3 residues: CASSRGDRPNEQFF. The CDR3 DNA follows: TGTGCCAGCAGTCGCGGGGACAGGCCCAATGAGCAGTTCTTC.

V is TRBV7-3 and J is TRBJ1-6; 9 bases agree with TRBD1. Germline trimming cut 5 bases from V and 9 bases from J; bases unmatched to any gene: 5. Germline assignment: CDR1 SGHTA and CDR2 FQGTGA. This CDR3 has 14 amino acids. CDR3 DNA sequence: TGTGCCAGCAGCGAAGGACAGGGGATTTCACCCCTCCACTTT. Translating it yields CASSEGQGISPLHF.

The V and J genes are TRBV7-2 and TRBJ2-5; 9 bases agree with TRBD2. With 5 bases clipped from V and 6 bases from J, the junction kept 4 bases outside the gene matches. Germline CDR1 reads SGHTA; CDR2 reads FQGNSA. The CDR3 sequence is 13 residues long. CDR3 coding DNA: TGTGCCAGCAGCGGGCGGGGGGGCCAGACCCAGTACTTC. This sequence encodes CASSGRGGQTQYF.

The genes are TRBV6-1 and TRBJ2-2, with D maybe TRBD1 (6 bases). Per the germline V gene, CDR1 is MNHNS and CDR2 is SASEGT. V lost 4 bases and J 3 bases, leaving 12 bases between the germline ends. The CDR3 runs to 15 residues. Here the CDR3 DNA reads TGTGCCAGCAGTGTCCAGGGGTGGGACACCGGGGAGCTGTTTTTT. Translated: CASSVQGWDTGELFF.

The rearrangement joins TRBV27 to TRBJ2-5; TRBD2 matches 9 bases. The CDR3 extends over 13 amino acids. The ends lost 9 bases at V and 4 bases at J; junction bases unmatched: 6. CDR1 MNHEY and CDR2 SMNVEV come from the germline V gene (reference sequence). The CDR3, as DNA: TGTGCCAGTTCGCGGGGGGGCGGAGAGACCCAGTACTTC. Its protein product is CASSRGGGETQYF.